The source of this T cell receptor (beta chain) is a study of shared clonotypes between healthy human individuals. Original data processing: Filtering differed since immunoSEQ provided only junctions, with no quality scores. Clones were sequenced by immunoSEQ multiplex PCR, and TCRdb holds only the in-frame ones, with some missing. V and J calls and clone size are copied from that table; D and trimming were computed from the DNA. The sample holds roughly 2.6 million clones; around nine tenths are singletons and the top ten take 0.13% to 0.15%. The germline V gene has CDR1 KGHSH and CDR2 LQKENI. CDR3 length: 12 residues. Germline trimming cut 6 bases from V and 5 bases from J; bases unmatched to any gene: 3.

The receptor comes from a man between 18 and 35 years old in good health. This rearrangement joins TRBV18 to TRBJ2-5, with TRBD1 identical over 7 bases. Sample: naive CD4+ T cells sorted from blood. Subset defined: CD45RA+ positively selected. The CDR3 DNA follows: TGTGCCAGCTCGACAGGGCTGGAGACCCAGTACTTC. This translates into CASSTGLETQYF.